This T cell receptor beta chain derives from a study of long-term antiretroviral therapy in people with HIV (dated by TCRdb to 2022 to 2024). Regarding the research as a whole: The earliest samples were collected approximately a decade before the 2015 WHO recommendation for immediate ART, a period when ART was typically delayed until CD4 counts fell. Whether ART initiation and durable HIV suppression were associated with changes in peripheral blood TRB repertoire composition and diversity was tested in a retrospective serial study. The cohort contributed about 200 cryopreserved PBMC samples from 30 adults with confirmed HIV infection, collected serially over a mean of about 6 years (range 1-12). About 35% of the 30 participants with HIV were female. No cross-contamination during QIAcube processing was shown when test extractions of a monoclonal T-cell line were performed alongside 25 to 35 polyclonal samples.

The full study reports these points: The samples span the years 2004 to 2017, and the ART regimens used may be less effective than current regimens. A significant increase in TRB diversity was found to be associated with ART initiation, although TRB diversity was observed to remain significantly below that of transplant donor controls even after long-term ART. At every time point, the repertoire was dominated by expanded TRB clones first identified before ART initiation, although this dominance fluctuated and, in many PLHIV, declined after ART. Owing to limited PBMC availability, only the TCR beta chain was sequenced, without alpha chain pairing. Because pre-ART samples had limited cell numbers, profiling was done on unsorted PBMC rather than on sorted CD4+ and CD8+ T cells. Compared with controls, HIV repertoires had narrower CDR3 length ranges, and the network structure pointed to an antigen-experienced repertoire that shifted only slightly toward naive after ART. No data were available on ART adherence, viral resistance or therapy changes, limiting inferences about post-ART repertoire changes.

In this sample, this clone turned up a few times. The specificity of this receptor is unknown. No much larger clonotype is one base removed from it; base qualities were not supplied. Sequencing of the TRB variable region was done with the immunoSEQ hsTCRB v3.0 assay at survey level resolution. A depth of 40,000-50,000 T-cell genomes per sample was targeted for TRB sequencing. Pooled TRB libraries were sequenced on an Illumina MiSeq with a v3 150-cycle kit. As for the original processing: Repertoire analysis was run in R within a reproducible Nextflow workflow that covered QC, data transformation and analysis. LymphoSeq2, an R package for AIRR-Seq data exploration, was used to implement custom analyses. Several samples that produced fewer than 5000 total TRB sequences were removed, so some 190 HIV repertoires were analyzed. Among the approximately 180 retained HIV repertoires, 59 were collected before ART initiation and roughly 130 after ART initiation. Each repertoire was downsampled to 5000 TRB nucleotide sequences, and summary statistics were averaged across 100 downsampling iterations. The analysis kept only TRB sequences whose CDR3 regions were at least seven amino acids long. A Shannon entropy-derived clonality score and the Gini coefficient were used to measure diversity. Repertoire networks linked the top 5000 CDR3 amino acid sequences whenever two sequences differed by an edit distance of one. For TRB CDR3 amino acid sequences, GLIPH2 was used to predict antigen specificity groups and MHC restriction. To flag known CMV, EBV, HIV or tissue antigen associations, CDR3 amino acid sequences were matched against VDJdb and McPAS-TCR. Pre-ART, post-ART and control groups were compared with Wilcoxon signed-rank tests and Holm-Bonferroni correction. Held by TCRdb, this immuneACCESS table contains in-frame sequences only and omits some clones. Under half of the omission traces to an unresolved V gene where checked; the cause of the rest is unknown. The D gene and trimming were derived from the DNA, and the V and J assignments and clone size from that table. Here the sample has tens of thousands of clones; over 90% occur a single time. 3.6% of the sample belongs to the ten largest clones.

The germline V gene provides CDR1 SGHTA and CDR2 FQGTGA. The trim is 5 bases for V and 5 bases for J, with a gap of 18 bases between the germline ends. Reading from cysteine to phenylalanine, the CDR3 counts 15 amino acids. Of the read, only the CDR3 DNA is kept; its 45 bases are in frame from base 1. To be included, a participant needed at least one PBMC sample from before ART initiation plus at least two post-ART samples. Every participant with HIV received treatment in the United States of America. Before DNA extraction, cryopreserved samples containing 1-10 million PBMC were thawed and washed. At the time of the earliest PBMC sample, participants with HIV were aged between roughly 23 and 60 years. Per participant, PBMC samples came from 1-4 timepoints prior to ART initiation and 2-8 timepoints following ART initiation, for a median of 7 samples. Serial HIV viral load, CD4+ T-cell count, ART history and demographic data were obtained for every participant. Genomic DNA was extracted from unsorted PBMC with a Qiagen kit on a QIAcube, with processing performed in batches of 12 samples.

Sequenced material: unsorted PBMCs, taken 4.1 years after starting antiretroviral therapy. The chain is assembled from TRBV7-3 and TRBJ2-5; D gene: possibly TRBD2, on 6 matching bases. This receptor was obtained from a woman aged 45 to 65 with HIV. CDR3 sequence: CASSTGLQGSETQYF. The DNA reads TGTGCCAGCAGCACGGGACTCCAAGGCAGTGAGACCCAGTACTTC.